Below are 10 T cell receptor beta chains sequenced from a single sample in a study of T cells in Graves' hyperthyroidism and ophthalmopathy. Amplified TCR beta CDR3 regions came from RNA transcripts. Using the HTBI primer set, a first-round RT-PCR was run on the TCR CDR3. TCRdb re-called the multiplex PCR reads with MiXCR, one entry per CDR3 protein. The table has approximately 300,000 distinct CDR3 sequences, roughly 19% seen once. Sequencing used blood. These receptors came from a man in his fifties with Graves' ophthalmopathy.

Worth noting for this clonotype: Since a much larger clone is just one base distant, this may be a read error. V is TRBV28 and J is TRBJ2-7; D ambiguous. Germline assignment: CDR1 MDHEN and CDR2 SYDVKM. This CDR3 region has 12 residues. DNA of the CDR3: TGTGCCAGCAGCTATTACACCTACGAGCGGTACTTC. Protein: CASSYYTYERYF.

This clonotype occurred many times. The chain is built from TRBV3-1 and TRBJ2-7; D call uncertain. V lost 3 bases, J lost 5 bases, and 8 bases lay in between. The V gene's germline CDR1 is LGHDT and CDR2 YNNKEL (reference sequence). The CDR3 is made up of 12 amino acids. The CDR3 DNA sequence: TGTGCCAGCAGCCATAAAGGAGACGAGCAGTACTTC. This encodes CASSHKGDEQYF.

This clonotype appeared many times. V gene TRBV6-5 combines with J gene TRBJ2-5; tentative D call: TRBD1 (5 bases). V lost 0 bases and J 1 base, leaving 12 bases between the germline ends. The CDR3 loop spans 16 amino acids. Germline CDR1 reads MNHEY; CDR2 reads SVGAGI. The CDR3 sequence is CASSYSEFQGQETQYF. The CDR3 bases are TGTGCCAGCAGTTACTCTGAGTTTCAGGGCCAAGAGACCCAGTACTTC.

There are a few counts of this clonotype. This chain's CDR3 is CASSLFGRGGGELFF. The DNA for the CDR3 is TGTGCCAGCAGCTTGTTCGGGAGGGGAGGCGGGGAGCTGTTTTTT. This chain links TRBV5-5 with TRBJ2-2; 8 bases align to TRBD2. CDR3 length: 15 amino acids. Germline CDR1 reads SGHKS; CDR2 reads YYEKEE (reference sequence). Germline trimming cut 1 base from V and 7 bases from J; bases unmatched to any gene: 6.

The chain joins TRBV2 to TRBJ2-5; the match to TRBD2 covers 12 bases. The germline V gene has CDR1 SNHLY and CDR2 FYNNEI. CDR3 length equals 15 residues. The J segment lost 6 bases and the V segment lost 2 bases, leaving 4 bases of the junction unmatched. The CDR3 sequence is CASSELAGGPKTQYF. DNA for the CDR3: TGTGCCAGCAGTGAACTAGCGGGAGGGCCGAAGACCCAGTACTTC.

This clonotype was seen once. The genes are TRBV6-1 and TRBJ2-4; 10 nucleotides align to TRBD1. Germline lookup yields CDR1 MNHNS and CDR2 SASEGT. V shed 6 bases, J shed 1 base, and the junction held 9 bases outside the gene matches. The CDR3 has 17 residues. The CDR3 region is CASSPRQGAGAKNIQYF. CDR3 DNA sequence: TGTGCCAGCAGCCCTCGACAGGGGGCCGGGGCCAAAAACATTCAGTACTTC.

V is TRBV18 and J is TRBJ2-2; a weak D match, TRBD2 (5 bases). V gave up 1 base and J gave up 3 bases, with 9 bases separating them. Germline CDR1 KGHSH, CDR2 LQKENI. The CDR3 loop spans 15 amino acids. The CDR3: CASSPRLEDTGELFF. CDR3 DNA sequence: TGTGCCAGCTCACCACGGTTGGAGGACACCGGGGAGCTGTTTTTT.

This clonotype was seen ten or more times. CDR3 sequence: CSAPSGRVTYNEQFF. As DNA, the CDR3 is TGCAGTGCACCTAGCGGGAGGGTCACCTACAATGAGCAGTTCTTC. V is TRBV20-1 and J is TRBJ2-1, with 12 bases fitting TRBD2. J gave up 2 bases and V 6 bases, and 5 bases lay outside the gene matches. CDR1 DFQATT and CDR2 SNEGSKA come from the germline V gene (reference sequence). The CDR3 extends over 15 amino acids.

The rearrangement links TRBV9 to TRBJ2-5, with a tentative D call TRBD2 (6 bases). The CDR3 spans 16 residues. The V gene's germline CDR1 is SGDLS and CDR2 YYNGEE. V lost 4 bases to trimming and J lost 1 base, with 17 bases between them. DNA for the CDR3: TGTGCCAGCAGCCGACGGGCTAGCGCCAGCCAAGAGACCCAGTACTTC. It specifies CASSRRASASQETQYF.

This clonotype was recorded at least ten times. The chain uses TRBV24-1 and TRBJ2-3; D call uncertain. Germline-derived CDR1 and CDR2 are KGHDR and SFDVKD. This CDR3 is 16 amino acids long. V was cut by 4 bases and J by 4 bases, with 17 bases left in between. The DNA of the CDR3 is TGTGCCACCAGTGAAGACGGGCCGACCACCCCAGATACGCAGTATTTT. Amino acid sequence: CATSEDGPTTPDTQYF.